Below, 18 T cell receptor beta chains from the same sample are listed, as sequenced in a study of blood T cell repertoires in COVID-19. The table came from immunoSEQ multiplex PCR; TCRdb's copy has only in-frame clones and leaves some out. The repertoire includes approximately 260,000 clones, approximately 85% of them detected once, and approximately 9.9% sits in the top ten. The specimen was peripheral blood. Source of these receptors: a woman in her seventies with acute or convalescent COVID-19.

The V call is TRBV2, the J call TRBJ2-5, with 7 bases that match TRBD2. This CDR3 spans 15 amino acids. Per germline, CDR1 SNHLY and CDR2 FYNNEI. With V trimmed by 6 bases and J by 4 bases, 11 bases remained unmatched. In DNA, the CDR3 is TGTGCCAGCAGAGGGAGTTCGGCTAGCGGAGAGACCCAGTACTTC. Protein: CASRGSSASGETQYF. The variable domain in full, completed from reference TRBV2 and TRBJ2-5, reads EPEVTQTPSHQVTQMGQEVILRCVPISNHLYFYWYRQILGQKVEFLVSFYNNEISEKSEIFDDQFSVERPDGSNFTLKIRSTKLEDSAMYFCASRGSSASGETQYFGPGTRLLVL.

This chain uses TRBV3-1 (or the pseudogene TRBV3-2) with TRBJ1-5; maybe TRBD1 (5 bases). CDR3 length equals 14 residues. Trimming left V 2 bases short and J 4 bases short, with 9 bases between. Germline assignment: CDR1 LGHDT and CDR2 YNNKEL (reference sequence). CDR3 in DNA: TGTGCCAGCAGCCAACGGGGGGGTAATCAGCCCCAGCATTTT. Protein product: CASSQRGGNQPQHF.

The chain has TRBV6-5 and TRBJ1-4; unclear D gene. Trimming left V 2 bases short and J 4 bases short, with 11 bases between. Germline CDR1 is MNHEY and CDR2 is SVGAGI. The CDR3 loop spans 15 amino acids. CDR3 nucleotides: TGTGCCAGCAGTTACCCCGGTACAGATAATGAAAAACTGTTTTTT. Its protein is CASSYPGTDNEKLFF.

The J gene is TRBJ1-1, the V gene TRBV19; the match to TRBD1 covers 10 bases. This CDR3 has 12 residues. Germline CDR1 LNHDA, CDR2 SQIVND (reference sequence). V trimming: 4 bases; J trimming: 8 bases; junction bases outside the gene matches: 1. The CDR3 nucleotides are TGTGCCAGTAGTAGGGGACAGGGGGAAGCTTTCTTT. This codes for CASSRGQGEAFF.

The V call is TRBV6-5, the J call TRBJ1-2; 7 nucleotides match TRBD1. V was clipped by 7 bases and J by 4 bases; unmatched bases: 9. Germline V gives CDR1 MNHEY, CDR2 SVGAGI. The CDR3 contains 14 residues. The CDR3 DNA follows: TGTGCCAGCACTCCGGACAGGACACGCTATGGCTACACCTTC. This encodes CASTPDRTRYGYTF.

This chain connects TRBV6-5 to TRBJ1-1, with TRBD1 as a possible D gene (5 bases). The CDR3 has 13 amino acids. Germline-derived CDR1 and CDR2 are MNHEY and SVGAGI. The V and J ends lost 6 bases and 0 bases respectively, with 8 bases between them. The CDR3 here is CASRRGMNTEAFF. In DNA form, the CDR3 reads TGTGCCAGCAGAAGGGGAATGAACACTGAAGCTTTCTTT.

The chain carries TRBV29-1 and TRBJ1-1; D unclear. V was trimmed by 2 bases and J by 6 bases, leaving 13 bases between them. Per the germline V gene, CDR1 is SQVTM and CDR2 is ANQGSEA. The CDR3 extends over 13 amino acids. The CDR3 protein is CSVERVLGAEAFF. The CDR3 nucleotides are TGCAGCGTTGAAAGGGTCCTCGGGGCTGAAGCTTTCTTT.

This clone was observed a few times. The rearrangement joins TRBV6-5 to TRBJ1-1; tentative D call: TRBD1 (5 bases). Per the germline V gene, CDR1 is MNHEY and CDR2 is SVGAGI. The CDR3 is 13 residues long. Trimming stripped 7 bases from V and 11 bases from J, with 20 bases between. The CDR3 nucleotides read TGTGCCAGCACCCCGGGGCGAGGGGCGGGGGCTTTCTTT. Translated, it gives CASTPGRGAGAFF.

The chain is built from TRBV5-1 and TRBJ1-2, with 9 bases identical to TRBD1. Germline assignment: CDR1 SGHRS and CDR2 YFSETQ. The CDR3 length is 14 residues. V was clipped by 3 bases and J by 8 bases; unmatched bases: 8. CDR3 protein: CASSYGGTGSGYTF. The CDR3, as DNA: TGCGCCAGCAGCTACGGCGGGACAGGGTCCGGCTACACCTTC.

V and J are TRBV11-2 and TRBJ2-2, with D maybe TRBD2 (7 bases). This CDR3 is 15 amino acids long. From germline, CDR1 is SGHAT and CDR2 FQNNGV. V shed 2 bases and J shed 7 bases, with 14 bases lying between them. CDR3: CASSLSGAGVGELFF. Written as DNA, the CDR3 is TGTGCCAGCAGCTTATCAGGGGCGGGGGTCGGGGAGCTGTTTTTT.

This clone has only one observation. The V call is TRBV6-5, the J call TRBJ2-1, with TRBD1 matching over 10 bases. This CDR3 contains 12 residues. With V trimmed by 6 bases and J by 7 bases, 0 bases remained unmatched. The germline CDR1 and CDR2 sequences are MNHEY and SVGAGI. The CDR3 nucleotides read TGTGCCAGCAGGGACAGGGGGAATGAGCAGTTCTTC. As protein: CASRDRGNEQFF.

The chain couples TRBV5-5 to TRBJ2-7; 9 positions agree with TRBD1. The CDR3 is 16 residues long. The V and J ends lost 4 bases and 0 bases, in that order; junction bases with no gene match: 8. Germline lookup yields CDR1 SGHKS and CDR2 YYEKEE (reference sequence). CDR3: CASSPAGQGISYEQYF. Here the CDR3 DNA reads TGTGCCAGCAGCCCCGCGGGACAGGGAATCTCCTACGAGCAGTACTTC. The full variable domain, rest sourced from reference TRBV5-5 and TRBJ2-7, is DAGVTQSPTHLIKTRGQQVTLRCSPISGHKSVSWYQQVLGQGPQFIFQYYEKEERGRGNFPDRFSARQFPNYSSELNVNALLLGDSALYLCASSPAGQGISYEQYFGPGTRLTVT.

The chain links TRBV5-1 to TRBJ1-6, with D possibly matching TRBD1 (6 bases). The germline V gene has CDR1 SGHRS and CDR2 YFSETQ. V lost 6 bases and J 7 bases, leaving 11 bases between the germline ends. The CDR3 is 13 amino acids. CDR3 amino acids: CASTRDTNSPLHF. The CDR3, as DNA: TGCGCCAGCACCCGGGACACGAATTCACCCCTCCACTTT.

The CDR3 DNA reads as TGTGCCAGCAGCAAACGGGACGGACTATATGGCTACACCTTC. Its translation: CASSKRDGLYGYTF. The chain uses TRBV13 and TRBJ1-2; TRBD1 might be the D (5 bases). The CDR3 consists of 14 residues. Trimming left V 5 bases short and J 5 bases short, with 15 bases between. Germline V lookup: CDR1 PRHDT, CDR2 FYEKMQ (reference sequence). Full variable domain (rest looked up from reference TRBV13 and TRBJ1-2): AAGVIQSPRHLIKEKRETATLKCYPIPRHDTVYWYQQGPGQDPQFLISFYEKMQSDKGSIPDRFSAQQFSDYHSELNMSSLELGDSALYFCASSKRDGLYGYTFGSGTRLTVV.

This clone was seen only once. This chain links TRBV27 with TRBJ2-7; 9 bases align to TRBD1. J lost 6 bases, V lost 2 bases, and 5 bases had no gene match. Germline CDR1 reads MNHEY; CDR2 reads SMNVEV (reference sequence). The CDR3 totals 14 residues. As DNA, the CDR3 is TGTGCCAGCAGTTTACTGGGACAGGGTGGCGAGCAGTACTTC. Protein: CASSLLGQGGEQYF.

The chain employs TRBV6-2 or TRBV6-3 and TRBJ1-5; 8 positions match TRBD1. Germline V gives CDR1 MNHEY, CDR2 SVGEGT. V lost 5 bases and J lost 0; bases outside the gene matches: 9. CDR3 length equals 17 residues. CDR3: CASSRTGKGRSNQPQHF. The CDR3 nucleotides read TGTGCCAGCAGTAGGACAGGGAAAGGGCGTAGCAATCAGCCCCAGCATTTT.

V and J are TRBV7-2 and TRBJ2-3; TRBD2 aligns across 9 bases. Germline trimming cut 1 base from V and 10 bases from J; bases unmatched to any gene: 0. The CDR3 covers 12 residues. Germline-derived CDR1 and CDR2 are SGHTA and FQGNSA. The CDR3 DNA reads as TGTGCCAGCAGCTTAGGACTAGCGGCGCAGTATTTT. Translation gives CASSLGLAAQYF. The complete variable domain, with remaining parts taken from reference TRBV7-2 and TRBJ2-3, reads GAGVSQSPSNKVTEKGKDVELRCDPISGHTALYWYRQSLGQGLEFLIYFQGNSAPDKSGLPSDRFSAERTGGSVSTLTIQRTQQEDSAVYLCASSLGLAAQYFGPGTRLTVL.

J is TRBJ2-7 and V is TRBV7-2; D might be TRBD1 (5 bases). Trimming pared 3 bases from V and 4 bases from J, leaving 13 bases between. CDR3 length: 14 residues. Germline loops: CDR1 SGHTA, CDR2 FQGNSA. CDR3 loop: CASSFGPTGYEQYF. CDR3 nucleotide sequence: TGTGCCAGCAGCTTTGGTCCTACAGGATACGAGCAGTACTTC.